This T cell receptor (beta chain) stems from a study of Graves' ophthalmopathy and Graves' hyperthyroidism. Findings of the study overall: Ophthalmopathy progression predictions by the model showed 72% to 80% specificity and 60% to 71% sensitivity. The majority of expanded thyroid clonotypes above 0.001 frequency also occurred in blood.

In this sample, this clonotype turned up many times. Its antigen is unknown. Per the germline V gene, CDR1 is MGHRA and CDR2 is YSYEKL. The CDR3 has 17 residues. The trim removed 0 bases at V and 1 base at J, leaving 4 bases unmatched. Researchers turned away patients with other autoimmune diseases, uncontrolled infections, pregnancy or lactation. Out of 9 to 10 ml of fresh peripheral blood, PBMCs were obtained. Transcripts of RNA were the source for amplifying TCR beta CDR3 regions. RT-PCR with HTBI primers came first, then second-round multiplex PCR. TCRdb analysed the multiplex PCR reads with MiXCR anew, one entry per CDR3 protein. Found here are 600,000 to 650,000 distinct CDR3 sequences, 20% to 25% of them singletons; the top ten hold approximately 7%.

The source of this sequence is a woman aged 18-35 years with stable Graves' hyperthyroidism. Some clones in this sample may be carry-over from other donors' samples. V usage is TRBV4-1 and J usage is TRBJ2-2; 8 bases are shared with TRBD2. The sequenced material came from peripheral blood. CDR3 region: CASSQDRLAGNTGELFF. CDR3 bases: TGCGCCAGCAGCCAAGATAGGCTAGCGGGGAACACCGGGGAGCTGTTTTTT.